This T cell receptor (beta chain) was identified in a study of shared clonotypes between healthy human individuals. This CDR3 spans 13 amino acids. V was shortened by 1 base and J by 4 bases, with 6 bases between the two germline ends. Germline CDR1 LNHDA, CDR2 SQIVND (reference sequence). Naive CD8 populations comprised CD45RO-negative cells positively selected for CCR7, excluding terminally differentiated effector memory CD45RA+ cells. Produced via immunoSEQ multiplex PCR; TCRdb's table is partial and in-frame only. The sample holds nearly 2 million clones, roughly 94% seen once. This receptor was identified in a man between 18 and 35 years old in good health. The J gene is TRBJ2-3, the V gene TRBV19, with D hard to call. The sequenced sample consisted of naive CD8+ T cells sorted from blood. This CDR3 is CASSIGGADTQYF. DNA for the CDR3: TGTGCCAGTAGTATAGGGGGTGCAGATACGCAGTATTTT.